Below, 23 T cell receptor beta chains from the same sample are listed, as sequenced in a study of PD-1 blockade in classical Hodgkin lymphoma (dated by TCRdb to 2020 to 2022). The library was produced with the immunoSEQ multiplex PCR assay. TCRdb carries this immuneACCESS record with in-frame sequences only. Its versions omit some clonotypes, under half of them owing to an unresolved V gene in the studies checked, with the rest unexplained. This sample has tens of thousands of clones in its table, and around 70% of those were observed once. Of the sample, almost 4% is held by the ten largest clones. What this sample's time point label stands for: cycle 2 day 1 (C2D1) of nivolumab. Every trial patient had relapsed after autologous stem cell transplantation, and cohorts A, B and C differed in prior brentuximab vedotin exposure. The specimen was peripheral blood mononuclear cells (PBMCs), collected before the second cycle of nivolumab. These receptors all stem from a human donor with classical Hodgkin lymphoma.

The chain carries TRBV27 and TRBJ2-7; D possibly corresponds to TRBD1 (5 bases). Germline CDR1 is MNHEY and CDR2 is SMNVEV (reference sequence). This CDR3 is 14 amino acids long. V was cut by 2 bases and J by 3 bases, with 11 bases left in between. The CDR3 loop reads CASSLNLRVYEQYF. As DNA, the CDR3 is TGTGCCAGCAGTTTAAACCTCAGGGTCTACGAGCAGTACTTC.

The rearrangement links TRBV6-4 to TRBJ2-2; 8 bases agree with TRBD1. The CDR3 has 16 amino acids. Germline values: CDR1 MRHNA, CDR2 SNTAGT. V was pared by 3 bases and J by 4 bases, with 7 bases of the junction left unmatched. This chain's CDR3 is CASSDLGQGRTGELFF. The CDR3 bases are TGTGCCAGCAGTGATCTAGGACAGGGACGCACCGGGGAGCTGTTTTTT.

This clone has a handful of counts. This chain uses TRBV28 with TRBJ1-1; D is ambiguous. The CDR3 has 13 amino acids. The germline gives CDR1 MDHEN, CDR2 SYDVKM. Between the trimmed V and J ends, which lost 8 bases and 6 bases, there was a span of 16 bases. The CDR3 is CASAPRGRAEAFF. CDR3 DNA: TGTGCCAGCGCCCCTAGAGGGCGCGCTGAAGCTTTCTTT.

This clone showed up just a few times. The CDR3 sequence: CASSSGQRTDTQYF. The DNA for the CDR3 is TGTGCCAGCAGCAGTGGACAGCGCACAGATACGCAGTATTTT. The chain joins TRBV11-2 to TRBJ2-3; D is possibly TRBD1 (6 bases). Trimming removed 5 bases at V and 1 base at J, with 10 bases between. This CDR3 is built from 14 residues. The V gene's germline CDR1 is SGHAT and CDR2 FQNNGV.

The V call is TRBV30, the J call TRBJ2-5, with 7 bases fitting TRBD1. The CDR3 spans 14 residues. J gave up 1 base and V 4 bases, and 6 bases lay outside the gene matches. Looked up from germline, CDR1 is GTSNPN and CDR2 is SVGIG (reference sequence). The DNA for the CDR3 is TGTGCCTGGACCACAGGGGCCTCCCAAGAGACCCAGTACTTC. It yields the protein CAWTTGASQETQYF.

The genes are TRBV5-6 and TRBJ2-5, with D hard to call. The CDR3 runs 14 residues. Trimming left V 5 bases short and J 4 bases short, with 15 bases between. Germline V gives CDR1 SGHDT, CDR2 YYEEEE. CDR3 sequence (DNA): TGTGCCAGCAGGCCCGTCGAGTGGCGAGAGACCCAGTACTTC. This encodes CASRPVEWRETQYF.

The CDR3 bases are TGCAGCGTAACGGGACACTTGAACACTGAAGCTTTCTTT. Protein sequence: CSVTGHLNTEAFF. This chain uses TRBV29-1 with TRBJ1-1; a weak D match, TRBD1 (6 bases). The CDR3 is made up of 13 amino acids. The ends were cut back, 6 bases at V and 0 bases at J, with 11 bases in the middle. Germline V CDR1 and CDR2: SQVTM, ANQGSEA.

The rearrangement links TRBV7-6 to TRBJ2-6; D gene ambiguous. Germline V gives CDR1 SGHVS, CDR2 FNYEAQ. The CDR3 sequence is 15 residues long. V lost 1 base, J lost 2 bases, and 6 bases lay in between. CDR3 bases: TGTGCCAGCAGCTTAGGAGGCACTGGGGCCAACGTCCTGACTTTC. Its protein product is CASSLGGTGANVLTF.

This clone was observed once. The V gene is TRBV7-9, the J gene TRBJ1-2; 7 bases are a match to TRBD1. This CDR3 has 18 residues. Germline loops: CDR1 SEHNR, CDR2 FQNEAQ (reference sequence). V dropped 4 bases and J dropped 7; count of bases not matched to a gene: 21. CDR3 nucleotides: TGTGCCAGCAGCTCGCCACAGTTCAGGGGGTCGGCGGCAGGTGGCTACACCTTC. Translation gives CASSSPQFRGSAAGGYTF.

V usage is TRBV6-9 and J usage is TRBJ2-1, with TRBD2 identical over 13 bases. Germline CDR1 reads MNHGY; CDR2 reads SVAAGI. The V gene end was trimmed by 4 bases and the J gene end by 2 bases; junction bases not matched to a gene: 5. The CDR3 contains 17 residues. CDR3 residues: CASSSEGLAGTYNEQFF. As DNA, the CDR3 is TGTGCCAGCAGTTCGGAGGGACTAGCGGGGACCTACAATGAGCAGTTCTTC.

The CDR3: CASSLASGVYYDQPQHF. DNA for the CDR3: TGTGCCAGCAGTTTAGCGTCAGGTGTGTACTATGATCAGCCCCAGCATTTT. The V call is TRBV28, the J call TRBJ1-5; no clear D. Trimming shortened V by 2 bases and J by 5 bases, and 19 bases separated the two germline ends. The V gene's germline CDR1 is MDHEN and CDR2 SYDVKM. The CDR3 runs 17 residues. Full variable domain (outside the CDR3, taken from reference TRBV28 and TRBJ1-5): DVKVTQSSRYLVKRTGEKVFLECVQDMDHENMFWYRQDPGLGLRLIYFSYDVKMKEKGDIPEGYSVSREKKERFSLILESASTNQTSMYLCASSLASGVYYDQPQHFGDGTRLSIL.

The chain uses TRBV6-4 and TRBJ2-7, with D perhaps matching TRBD1 or TRBD2 (5 bases each). Germline CDR1 reads MRHNA; CDR2 reads SNTAGT. The CDR3 length is 13 residues. V was shortened by 3 bases and J by 3 bases, with 9 bases between the two germline ends. CDR3 nucleotide sequence: TGTGCCAGCAGTGAGGGGGACGGCTACGAGCAGTACTTC. Translation: CASSEGDGYEQYF.

The chain carries TRBV6-6 and TRBJ2-4; 7 bases are shared with TRBD1. The junction had 8 bases not matched to a gene; V was cut back by 5 bases and J by 7 bases. From germline, CDR1 is MNHNY and CDR2 SVGAGI (reference sequence). The CDR3 totals 14 residues. CDR3 region: CASSPRQGWNIQYF. CDR3 DNA: TGTGCCAGCAGTCCTCGACAGGGTTGGAACATTCAGTACTTC.

This chain connects TRBV29-1 to TRBJ1-2, with a tentative D call TRBD1 (6 bases). Trimming shortened V by 0 bases and J by 4 bases, and 9 bases separated the two germline ends. In germline, CDR1 is SQVTM, CDR2 ANQGSEA. This CDR3 comprises 13 residues. CDR3 residues: CSVEEGGGYGYTF. The CDR3 nucleotides are TGCAGCGTTGAAGAGGGAGGGGGCTATGGCTACACCTTC.

The chain joins TRBV6-1 to TRBJ2-3; TRBD2 matches 12 bases. Germline CDR1 reads MNHNS; CDR2 reads SASEGT. CDR3 length: 14 residues. The V gene end was trimmed by 7 bases and the J gene end by 4 bases; junction bases not matched to a gene: 3. CDR3: CASNLAGGADTQYF. The CDR3 region has the DNA TGTGCCAGCAACCTAGCGGGGGGGGCAGATACGCAGTATTTT.

This clone was counted between two and nine times. The V call is TRBV7-8, the J call TRBJ1-6, with D perhaps matching TRBD1 (6 bases). V lost 4 bases and J lost 7, with 17 bases in between. This CDR3 is built from 16 residues. Germline V gene data show CDR1 as SGHVS and CDR2 as FQNEAQ. CDR3 sequence (DNA): TGTGCCAGCAGCTCCTCCCTCCCAGGGGTGAATTCACCCCTCCACTTT. Its translation: CASSSSLPGVNSPLHF.

The chain links TRBV29-1 to TRBJ1-2; perhaps TRBD1 as D (5 bases). There are 11 residues in the CDR3. The germline V and J ends were trimmed by 5 bases and 6 bases, with 10 bases remaining between them. Germline CDR1 reads SQVTM; CDR2 reads ANQGSEA. The chain's CDR3 is CSVYGGDGYTF. The DNA of the CDR3 is TGCAGCGTTTATGGGGGAGATGGCTACACCTTC.

This clone was seen more than once but under ten times. The chain uses TRBV4-3 and TRBJ2-4; 9 positions agree with TRBD1. Germline V CDR1 and CDR2: LGHNA, YSLEER. V shed 0 bases, J shed 0 bases, and the junction held 6 bases outside the gene matches. This CDR3 is 18 amino acids long. The CDR3 spells CASSQDWYRGLAKNIQYF. CDR3 in DNA: TGCGCCAGCAGCCAAGATTGGTACAGGGGGCTAGCCAAAAACATTCAGTACTTC.

The rearrangement uses TRBV6-5 and TRBJ2-7; tentative D call: TRBD2 (6 bases). This CDR3 has 15 amino acids. The germline V gene has CDR1 MNHEY and CDR2 SVGAGI. V lost 2 bases, J lost 2 bases, and 13 bases lay in between. The CDR3 protein is CASSYVRGFPYEQYF. Here the CDR3 DNA reads TGTGCCAGCAGTTACGTACGGGGGTTTCCCTACGAGCAGTACTTC.

This chain uses TRBV29-1 with TRBJ1-1; 7 bases are a match to TRBD1. In germline, CDR1 is SQVTM, CDR2 ANQGSEA. The CDR3 sequence is 13 residues long. The trim removed 7 bases at V and 4 bases at J, leaving 9 bases unmatched. The CDR3 region has the DNA TGCAGCGGCCACAGGGGAGGAAGCACTGAAGCTTTCTTT. Residues: CSGHRGGSTEAFF.

The chain couples TRBV28 to TRBJ2-5; the match to TRBD1 covers 7 bases. The trim removed 6 bases at V and 3 bases at J, leaving 10 bases unmatched. CDR3 length equals 15 residues. Germline V lookup: CDR1 MDHEN, CDR2 SYDVKM. The CDR3 DNA sequence: TGTGCCAGCAGGGCACCAGACAGGGCCGAAGAGACCCAGTACTTC. Amino acid sequence: CASRAPDRAEETQYF.

This clone was detected a few times. In DNA, the CDR3 is TGTGCCAGCAGCCTTCCAGGGACGGGTGGCTACACCTTC. It yields the protein CASSLPGTGGYTF. V and J are TRBV14 and TRBJ1-2; D might be TRBD1 (5 bases). The V end was cut by 4 bases, the J end by 7 bases, with 13 bases between. Germline-derived CDR1 and CDR2 are SGHDN and FVKESK. This CDR3 has 13 residues.

Comment on this clone: Relative to the germline gene, one junction end is altered; a read error may explain this. The chain uses TRBV13 and TRBJ1-1; D perhaps matches TRBD1 (6 bases). CDR1 PRHDT and CDR2 FYEKMQ come from the germline V gene (reference sequence). This CDR3 contains 16 residues. CDR3 sequence (DNA): TGTGCCAGCATCTTATGGACCAACAGGGCCACTGGGGGAGCTTTCTTT. Translated: CASILWTNRATGGAFF.